The 15 T cell receptor beta chains below were found in one sample sequenced in a study of identical twins' blood T cells. TCRdb re-derived calls from the 5' RACE reads in MiXCR, one entry per CDR3 protein. The sample has 350,000 to 400,000 distinct CDR3 sequences; roughly 31% are singletons. The sequenced sample consisted of PBMCs. All receptors derive from a woman aged 18-50 years in good health.

This clonotype turned up a few times. V and J are TRBV29-1 and TRBJ1-1; 8 nucleotides agree with TRBD1. The germline gives CDR1 SQVTM, CDR2 ANQGSEA. This CDR3 is 15 amino acids long. V trimming: 4 bases; J trimming: 10 bases; junction bases outside the gene matches: 17. In DNA, the CDR3 is TGCAGCGTTGCCTTCTTGACAGGGGAAAGGATTCGAGCTTTCTTT. Translating gives CSVAFLTGERIRAFF. Supplemented by reference TRBV29-1 and TRBJ1-1, the full variable domain reads SAVISQKPSRDICQRGTSLTIQCQVDSQVTMMFWYRQQPGQSLTLIATANQGSEATYESGFVIDKFPISRPNLTFSTLTVSNMSPEDSSIYLCSVAFLTGERIRAFFGQGTRLTVV.

The chain combines TRBV12-3 or TRBV12-4 with TRBJ1-2, with a tentative D call TRBD1 (6 bases). This CDR3 spans 15 amino acids. Deletions cut 1 base from V and 4 bases from J, with 13 bases between. As DNA, the CDR3 is TGTGCCAGCAGTTTAGAAGCGGGGGCAACCTATGGCTACACCTTC. It specifies CASSLEAGATYGYTF.

This clonotype came up many times. This chain joins TRBV2 and TRBJ2-1; 9 bases agree with TRBD1. The CDR3 sequence is 18 residues long. Trimming cost V 5 bases and J 4 bases; bases outside gene matches: 15. Germline V gene data show CDR1 as SNHLY and CDR2 as FYNNEI. This CDR3 reads CASSQTGGESGVYNEQFF. The CDR3 coding sequence is TGTGCCAGCAGTCAAACAGGGGGCGAATCTGGCGTTTACAATGAGCAGTTCTTC.

The V gene is TRBV10-3, the J gene TRBJ1-1, with D possibly matching TRBD1 (5 bases). The length of the CDR3 is 13 residues. V was trimmed by 4 bases and J by 3 bases, leaving 9 bases between them. In germline, CDR1 is ENHRY, CDR2 SYGVKD. The CDR3 loop reads CAISAGKDTEAFF. The CDR3 region has the DNA TGTGCCATCAGTGCAGGGAAGGACACTGAAGCTTTCTTT.

As DNA, the CDR3 is TGTGCCAGCTCACCGAGACAGGGCACAACTAATGAAAAACTGTTTTTT. Residues: CASSPRQGTTNEKLFF. This chain connects TRBV18 to TRBJ1-4; 7 bases are shared with TRBD1. This CDR3 is built from 16 residues. The ends lost 3 bases at V and 0 bases at J; junction bases unmatched: 4. Germline V gene data show CDR1 as KGHSH and CDR2 as LQKENI.

V gene TRBV20-1 combines with J gene TRBJ1-5; 8 bases are a match to TRBD1. Germline-derived CDR1 and CDR2 are DFQATT and SNEGSKA (reference sequence). V trimming: 6 bases; J trimming: 2 bases; junction bases outside the gene matches: 3. The CDR3 runs 13 residues. CDR3 DNA: TGCAGTGCATCGGGACAGGGCAATCAGCCCCAGCATTTT. Its protein product is CSASGQGNQPQHF.

The chain is built from TRBV10-2 and TRBJ1-1; TRBD1 is a possible D gene (6 bases). The CDR3 runs to 16 residues. Germline V CDR1 and CDR2: WSHSY, SAAADI. The V end lost 6 bases, the J end lost 0 bases, and 17 bases lay between the germline ends. In DNA form, the CDR3 reads TGCGCCAGCAGGATTGGAGGGGGAGGCATGAACACTGAAGCTTTCTTT. It specifies CASRIGGGGMNTEAFF.

Here the CDR3 reads CASSDGQGRTKNIQYF. The CDR3 coding sequence is TGTGCCAGCAGTGACGGACAGGGGCGGACCAAAAACATTCAGTACTTC. V and J are TRBV6-5 and TRBJ2-4; 9 bases fit TRBD1. The CDR3 contains 16 residues. CDR1 MNHEY and CDR2 SVGAGI come from the germline V gene. J gave up 2 bases and V 5 bases, and 7 bases lay outside the gene matches.

Comment on this clonotype: A read error may be the cause here, since a much bigger clone is one base away. V usage is TRBV20-1 and J usage is TRBJ1-5; D gene uncertain. CDR1 DFQATT and CDR2 SNEGSKA come from the germline V gene (reference sequence). The CDR3 totals 13 residues. Here the CDR3 reads CSASKDSNHPQHF. The CDR3 nucleotides are TGCAGTGCTAGTAAGGATAGCAATCATCCCCAGCATTTT.

Points on this clonotype: A much larger clone sits a single nucleotide away, making a read error possible. This chain connects TRBV6-1 to TRBJ1-1, with 8 nucleotides matching TRBD1. The germline gives CDR1 MNHNS, CDR2 SASEGT. J gave up 1 base and V 7 bases, and 11 bases lay outside the gene matches. This CDR3 spans 16 amino acids. CDR3 sequence reads: CASTLPRTGRNTEAFF. The CDR3 DNA reads TGTGCCAGCACCTTACCCCGGACAGGGCGGAACACTGAAGCTTTCTTT.

The chain is built from TRBV7-8 and TRBJ2-3; TRBD2 might be the D (6 bases). Germline lookup yields CDR1 SGHVS and CDR2 FQNEAQ. This CDR3 is built from 14 residues. The germline V and J ends were trimmed by 3 bases and 5 bases, with 12 bases remaining between them. CDR3 bases: TGTGCCAGCAGCTTGGGGCGGGATGAAGATACGCAGTATTTT. Amino acids: CASSLGRDEDTQYF.

The chain combines TRBV3-1 with TRBJ2-1; D is uncertain. The V and J ends lost 4 bases and 7 bases respectively, with 11 bases between them. Germline CDR1 reads LGHDT; CDR2 reads YNNKEL (reference sequence). The CDR3 loop spans 13 amino acids. The CDR3 loop reads CASSPVGGNEQFF. CDR3 bases: TGTGCCAGCAGCCCCGTGGGTGGAAATGAGCAGTTCTTC.

The chain links TRBV20-1 to TRBJ2-7; 7 positions match TRBD1. CDR1 and CDR2 from the germline V gene are DFQATT and SNEGSKA (reference sequence). The CDR3 is 14 amino acids. V was pared by 2 bases and J by 2 bases, with 6 bases of the junction left unmatched. The chain's CDR3 is CSARLGTDAYEQYF. CDR3 nucleotides: TGCAGTGCTAGACTAGGGACAGACGCCTACGAGCAGTACTTC.

In this sample, this clonotype turned up a few times. The chain is built from TRBV7-9 and TRBJ2-3; 8 bases are shared with TRBD1. J was trimmed by 4 bases and V by 5 bases; bases with no gene match: 8. CDR1 is SEHNR, CDR2 FQNEAQ, per germline (reference sequence). This CDR3 comprises 15 residues. CDR3 residues: CASSPRLTGADTQYF. CDR3 DNA sequence: TGTGCCAGCAGCCCCAGATTGACAGGGGCAGATACGCAGTATTTT.

The J gene is TRBJ2-3, the V gene TRBV20-1; possible D gene TRBD1, 5 bases. Germline V gene sequence: CDR1 DFQATT, CDR2 SNEGSKA (reference sequence). V was clipped by 2 bases and J by 5 bases, with 14 bases between them. The CDR3 extends over 14 amino acids. CDR3 DNA sequence: TGCAGTGCTAGACGGGCAGGGCGCGTAGATACGCAGTATTTT. It codes for CSARRAGRVDTQYF.